A single sample gave rise to the 15 T cell receptor beta chains below, sequenced in a study of T cell clonality in common variable immunodeficiency. Produced via immunoSEQ multiplex PCR; TCRdb's table is partial and in-frame only. The sample has around 29,000 clones, none seen only once. Sequenced: peripheral blood mononuclear cells. These receptors were obtained from a person aged 18 to 75 in good health.

A few counts support this clone. A clone one base away is much larger, so this may be a read error. The observed sequence ends 3 residues before the CDR3 terminus, with the missing tail filled in from the germline J gene. This sequence joins TRBV7-9 and TRBJ2-3, with TRBD1 identical over 7 bases. CDR1 and CDR2 from the germline V gene are SEHNR and FQNEAQ (reference sequence). The CDR3 extends over 15 amino acids. CDR3 DNA, as far as it was read: TGTGCCAGCAGCTTAGGGCAGGGGGTTAATCAGCCG. This gives the protein CASSLGQGVNQP. From start to end, the CDR3 is CASSLGQGVNQPQYF.

Many counts were recorded for this clone. The CDR3 goes on 3 residues after the read ends, and that part is filled in from the germline J gene. This chain joins TRBV19 and TRBJ1-3; D possibly corresponds to TRBD1 (6 bases). The V end was cut by 6 bases, the J end by 2 bases, with 17 bases between. The germline gives CDR1 LNHDA, CDR2 SQIVND (reference sequence). This CDR3 is built from 16 residues. The CDR3 sequence: CASRDPGHEAGNTIYF. The sequenced part of the CDR3 DNA is TGTGCCAGTAGGGACCCGGGACACGAAGCTGGAAACACC.

The sample holds a few counts of this clone. The read gets to within 3 residues of the CDR3 end, and the germline J gene fills in the rest. The V and J genes are TRBV7-9 and TRBJ1-2; D not resolved. The V end lost 2 bases, the J end lost 3 bases, and 7 bases lay between the germline ends. The CDR3 totals 13 residues. Germline loops: CDR1 SEHNR, CDR2 FQNEAQ (reference sequence). The CDR3 spells CASSLTGDYGYTF. The part of the CDR3 DNA that was read is TGTGCCAGCAGCTTAACCGGGGACTATGGC.

This clone occurred many times. The read gets to within 3 residues of the CDR3 end, and the germline J gene fills in the rest. The chain couples TRBV15 to TRBJ1-5; TRBD1 is a possible D gene (6 bases). Germline CDR1 reads LNHNV; CDR2 reads YYDKDF (reference sequence). The germline V and J ends were trimmed by 3 bases and 7 bases, with 16 bases remaining between them. This CDR3 is built from 15 residues. The CDR3 is CATSRDQGSSQPQHF. The sequenced part of the CDR3 DNA is TGTGCCACCAGCAGGGATCAGGGGAGTAGCCAGCCC.

This clone has just a few counts. The CDR3 end is not reached by the read, which stops 3 residues before it; the germline J gene fills it in. The chain joins TRBV5-6 to TRBJ2-5; 8 positions agree with TRBD1. The V gene end was trimmed by 0 bases and the J gene end by 5 bases; junction bases not matched to a gene: 3. Germline assignment: CDR1 SGHDT and CDR2 YYEEEE. CDR3 length equals 14 residues. CDR3 sequence reads: CASSLAGGGETQYF. The sequenced part of the CDR3 DNA is TGTGCCAGCAGCTTGGCAGGGGGCGGGGAGACC.

This clone has ten or more counts. The read ends 3 residues before the CDR3 terminus; that terminus is restored from the germline J gene. The rearrangement links TRBV7-9 to TRBJ2-3, with TRBD1 matching over 9 bases. Trimming removed 2 bases from V and 4 bases from J; junction bases left unmatched: 4. CDR1 is SEHNR, CDR2 FQNEAQ, per germline (reference sequence). The CDR3 totals 15 residues. CDR3 in amino acids: CASSLPGQGADTQYF. The sequenced CDR3 bases are TGTGCCAGCAGCTTACCGGGACAGGGAGCAGATACG.

This clone was detected many times. The chain's CDR3 is CASSLTGPGGDTEAFF. The CDR3 DNA, read in part, is TGTGCCAGCAGCTTAACGGGGCCCGGGGGTGACACTGAA. This chain uses TRBV7-3 with TRBJ1-1; the D gene is possibly TRBD1 (5 bases). The read ends 3 residues shy of where the CDR3 ends; the end is completed using the germline J gene. V lost 0 bases, J lost 3 bases, and 14 bases lay in between. The CDR3 is 16 residues long. CDR1 and CDR2 from the germline V gene are SGHTA and FQGTGA.

The sample holds many counts of this clone. The read terminates 3 residues ahead of where the CDR3 ends, so the germline J gene completes it. V usage is TRBV11-3 and J usage is TRBJ2-5; maybe TRBD2 (5 bases). This CDR3 has 14 residues. V lost 4 bases and J 0 bases, leaving 9 bases between the germline ends. Germline V lookup: CDR1 SGHNT, CDR2 YENEEA. The CDR3: CASSSERYQETQYF. CDR3 DNA (partial): TGTGCCAGCAGCTCTGAGCGGTACCAAGAGACC.

This clone was observed at least ten times. The observed sequence ends 3 residues before the CDR3 terminus, with the missing tail filled in from the germline J gene. The chain combines TRBV7-3 with TRBJ2-1, with 11 positions matching TRBD2. V dropped 5 bases and J dropped 2; count of bases not matched to a gene: 2. Germline V lookup: CDR1 SGHTA, CDR2 FQGTGA. CDR3 length equals 15 residues. CDR3: CASSELAGAYNEQFF. Partial CDR3 DNA: TGTGCCAGCAGCGAACTAGCGGGAGCCTACAATGAG.

This clone was recorded at least ten times. From the germline J gene comes the end of the CDR3, since the read stops 3 residues before it. The chain links TRBV5-4 to TRBJ2-3; the D gene is possibly TRBD1 (5 bases). This CDR3 has 15 amino acids. V gave up 0 bases and J gave up 6 bases, with 14 bases separating them. Germline-derived CDR1 and CDR2 are SGHNT and YYREEE (reference sequence). The sequenced CDR3 bases are TGTGCCAGCAGCTTGGGGGTGGACACCTCCGATACG. Translation gives CASSLGVDTSDT. The full CDR3 protein is CASSLGVDTSDTQYF.

This clone showed up many times. With the read ending 3 residues before the CDR3 end, the germline J gene is used to fill in that end. This chain connects TRBV29-1 to TRBJ2-1; tentative D call: TRBD2 (6 bases). This CDR3 comprises 13 residues. Germline V gene data show CDR1 as SQVTM and CDR2 as ANQGSEA. Between the trimmed V and J ends, which lost 2 bases and 5 bases, there was a span of 10 bases. The CDR3 here is CSVELDYNNEQFF. Incomplete CDR3 DNA: TGCAGCGTTGAACTGGACTACAACAATGAG.

This clone was seen ten or more times. The CDR3 goes on 3 residues after the read ends, and that part is filled in from the germline J gene. The chain has TRBV2 and TRBJ2-1, with 11 nucleotides matching TRBD2. This CDR3 is built from 15 residues. Germline values: CDR1 SNHLY, CDR2 FYNNEI. Trimming removed 3 bases from V and 5 bases from J; junction bases left unmatched: 3. CDR3 in amino acids: CASSDLAGGHNEQFF. CDR3 bases read: TGTGCCAGCAGTGACCTAGCGGGAGGTCACAATGAG.

This clone was picked up many times. Its ends do not fully match the called genes, so a read error is possible. The CDR3 end lies 3 residues beyond the end of the read and is filled in from the germline J gene. This sample includes further DNA sequences coding for the same CDR3. This chain uses TRBV12-5 with TRBJ1-2; no clear D gene. Germline V gene sequence: CDR1 LGHNT, CDR2 FRNRAP. This CDR3 is built from 15 residues. The sequenced CDR3 bases are TGTGCTAGTGGTGAACCCTCCAGAGTTAACTATGGA. Its translation is CASGEPSRVNYG. The entire CDR3 is CASGEPSRVNYGYTF. Full variable domain (missing parts from reference TRBV12-5 and TRBJ1-2): DARVTQTPRHKVTEMGQEVTMRCQPILGHNTVFWYRQTMMQGLELLAYFRNRAPLDDSGMPKDRFSAEMPDATLATLKIQPSEPRDSAVYFCASGEPSRVNYGYTFGSGTRLTVV.

Notes on this clone: From the germline J gene comes the end of the CDR3, since the read stops 3 residues before it. The chain couples TRBV20-1 to TRBJ2-3; 7 bases fit TRBD1. The CDR3 sequence is 14 residues long. Germline-derived CDR1 and CDR2 are DFQATT and SNEGSKA (reference sequence). CDR3 protein: CSAPHRGSDQPQYF. The covered CDR3 bases are TGCAGTGCGCCCCACAGGGGATCAGATCAGCCG.

This clone was counted at least ten times. The CDR3 bases that were read are TGCAGTGCTTCCCGCCTGGCAGGGGCGGAGACC. It encodes CSASRLAGAET. The full CDR3 protein is CSASRLAGAETQYF. The chain joins TRBV20-1 to TRBJ2-5, with D perhaps TRBD1 (6 bases). The read ends 3 residues shy of where the CDR3 ends; the end is completed using the germline J gene. This CDR3 is built from 14 residues. The V gene's germline CDR1 is DFQATT and CDR2 SNEGSKA (reference sequence). The V end lost 5 bases, the J end lost 5 bases, and 18 bases lay between the germline ends.